This is a list of T cell receptor beta chains from one sample in a study of cytomegalovirus exposure and HLA in healthy donors. The method was immunoSEQ multiplex PCR; TCRdb's version includes in-frame clones alone and lacks a portion of them. The sample shows tens of thousands of clones, approximately 79% of them seen only once. The sample consisted of PBMCs. The receptors come from a man aged 30-40 years in good health and CMV-seronegative. The conserved cysteine and the conserved F or W are not part of the CDR3 here. The order of the fields is V gene, CDR3 protein.

V gene: TRBV30
CDR3 protein: AWDATGPETQY

V gene: TRBV7-3
CDR3 protein: ASSLNWEMNTEAF

V gene: TRBV30
CDR3 protein: AWSETGREKLF

V gene: TRBV30
CDR3 protein: AWIQGQGYGYT

V gene: TRBV5-1
CDR3 protein: ASSLTGEAYEQY

V gene: TRBV7-9
CDR3 protein: ASSLDTGYGYT

V gene: TRBV27
CDR3 protein: ASSPGTGANYEQY

V gene: TRBV2
CDR3 protein: ASLPDYSYEQY

V gene: TRBV7-9
CDR3 protein: ASSPGQGFSYEQY

V gene: TRBV7-9
CDR3 protein: ASSLGAGISDEQY

V gene: TRBV11-2
CDR3 protein: ASSSGTNEGTNEKLF

V gene: TRBV9
CDR3 protein: ASSPRQGRGAWNTEAF

V gene: TRBV6-1
CDR3 protein: ASKQYTEAF

V gene: TRBV7-6
CDR3 protein: ASSLAAGGWNEQF

V gene: TRBV7-7
CDR3 protein: ASSLGTGSTDTQY

V gene: TRBV10-3
CDR3 protein: ATRRTSGSTDTQY

V gene: TRBV14
CDR3 protein: ASSSSGGANNEQF

V gene: TRBV6-5
CDR3 protein: ASSPGVGELF

V gene: TRBV9
CDR3 protein: ASSPRQGAYNEQF

V gene: TRBV18
CDR3 protein: ASSPLGLAVTGELF

V gene: TRBV27
CDR3 protein: ASSSLAGQAMREAF

V gene: TRBV14
CDR3 protein: ASSQVPLGAANEKLF

V gene: TRBV25-1
CDR3 protein: ASSRGLGNYEQY

V gene: TRBV28
CDR3 protein: ASSPFSGVYNEQF

V gene: TRBV6-6
CDR3 protein: ASSYSSGQGAYEQY

V gene: TRBV5-1
CDR3 protein: ASMKGESGNTIY

V gene: TRBV7-9
CDR3 protein: ASSFERGRTEQY

V gene: TRBV7-9
CDR3 protein: ASSRETGWSTEAF

V gene: TRBV9
CDR3 protein: ASSVVVGGPTDTQY

V gene: TRBV2
CDR3 protein: ASSDSGYEQY

V gene: TRBV5-6
CDR3 protein: ASRPGDLMFVDTQY

V gene: TRBV11-3
CDR3 protein: ASSLDGGVSEEQY

V gene: TRBV12-5
CDR3 protein: ASGLPTLTDTQY

V gene: TRBV5-8
CDR3 protein: ASSLAVGALNTEAF

V gene: TRBV27
CDR3 protein: ASSLQGANGYT

V gene: TRBV6-5
CDR3 protein: ASSNRGGLAEGAF

V gene: TRBV7-2
CDR3 protein: ASSPSRVQPQH

V gene: TRBV6-1
CDR3 protein: ASIRTGTPGNTIY

V gene: TRBV6-1
CDR3 protein: ASSSRVGGAF

V gene: TRBV5-1
CDR3 protein: ASSLGDRSSYEQY

V gene: TRBV30
CDR3 protein: AWGGPGGFYEKLF

V gene: TRBV30
CDR3 protein: AWSTDHTGGFYGYT

V gene: TRBV5-1
CDR3 protein: ASSLAQGTLNSPLH

V gene: TRBV9
CDR3 protein: ASSVGRVADEQY

V gene: TRBV18
CDR3 protein: ASSPISGGSTDTQY

V gene: TRBV5-4
CDR3 protein: ASSRGSKGPTGELF

V gene: TRBV27
CDR3 protein: ASSLYTGNTEAF

V gene: TRBV18
CDR3 protein: ASSPRTGGADATNEKLF

V gene: TRBV5-1
CDR3 protein: ASSYQGGNTEAF

V gene: TRBV5-4
CDR3 protein: ASSVLTKLDTQY

V gene: TRBV7-9
CDR3 protein: ASSPSYEQF